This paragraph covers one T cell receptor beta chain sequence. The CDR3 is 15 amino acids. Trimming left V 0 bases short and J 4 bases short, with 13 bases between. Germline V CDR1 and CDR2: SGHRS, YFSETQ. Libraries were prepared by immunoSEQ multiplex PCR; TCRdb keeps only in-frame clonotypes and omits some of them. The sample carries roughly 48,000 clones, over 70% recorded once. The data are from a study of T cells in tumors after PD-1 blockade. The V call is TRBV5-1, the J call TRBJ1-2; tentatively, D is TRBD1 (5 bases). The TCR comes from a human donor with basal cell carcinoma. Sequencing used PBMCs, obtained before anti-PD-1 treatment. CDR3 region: CASSLALGDGYGYTF. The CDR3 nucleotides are TGCGCCAGCAGCTTGGCCTTGGGGGACGGCTATGGCTACACCTTC. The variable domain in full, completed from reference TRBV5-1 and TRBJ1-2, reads KAGVTQTPRYLIKTRGQQVTLSCSPISGHRSVSWYQQTPGQGLQFLFEYFSETQRNKGNFPGRFSGRQFSNSRSEMNVSTLELGDSALYLCASSLALGDGYGYTFGSGTRLTVV.